This entry concerns a single T cell receptor beta chain. Original processing methods: The assay estimated nucleated cells by amplifying reference gene primers. Measured with immunoSEQ multiplex PCR; TCRdb has only the in-frame clones, and not every one. V, J and clone size are those of that table, while D and trimming were read from the DNA. The data contain 250,000 to 350,000 clones, about four fifths of them singletons. The data were obtained in a study of blood T cell repertoires in COVID-19. Study summary: T cells, B-cell-depleted T cells, or PBMCs provided the cDNA or gDNA that served as material.

V lost 7 bases, J lost 9 bases, and 15 bases stayed unmatched. The CDR3 totals 15 residues. Germline V gene sequence: CDR1 SGHVS, CDR2 FQNEAQ. Enrollment of patients from Seattle took place during active infection, with longitudinal follow-up. This TCR derives from a human donor with COVID-19, enrolled during active disease. The donor label of this sample is uncertain. Sequences were obtained from peripheral blood. This chain uses TRBV7-8 with TRBJ2-1; 7 bases are shared with TRBD2. The CDR3 is CASIRPRFAGVEQFF. In DNA, the CDR3 is TGTGCCAGCATCCGTCCTCGATTTGCGGGAGTTGAGCAGTTCTTC.